A selection of T cell receptor beta chains follows, all from one sample in a study of blood T cells in healthy people across ages. MiXCR was run by TCRdb on the 5' RACE reads, yielding one entry per CDR3 protein. The profile shows about 1,500,000 distinct CDR3 sequences, about 30% of them singletons. Sequencing was carried out using blood. These TCRs come from a woman in her twenties or thirties in good health. Each CDR3 is given with its conserved first and last residue. The D gene is left open where the match is weak. Expanded clones are given a class, and other clones once, few, many or no size at all.

j_gene | abundance | v_gene | d_gene | CDR3aa | CDR3nt
TRBJ1-1 | few | TRBV25-1 | TRBD1 | CASSAPGQGGTEAFF | TGTGCCAGCAGTGCTCCGGGACAGGGAGGGACTGAAGCTTTCTTT
TRBJ2-7 | NA | TRBV2 | NA | CASSEDTSYEQYF | TGTGCCAGCAGTGAGGACACCTCCTACGAGCAGTACTTC
TRBJ2-3 | NA | TRBV5-1 | NA | CASSSGGLDSTDTRYF | TGCGCCAGCAGCTCCGGGGGGCTGGATAGCACAGATACGCGGTATTTT
TRBJ1-4 | NA | TRBV20-1 | NA | CSARDPWGQDEKLFF | TGCAGTGCTAGAGATCCATGGGGGCAGGATGAAAAACTGTTTTTT
TRBJ2-1 | few | TRBV20-1 | TRBD2 | CSASTLAGGFNEQFF | TGCAGTGCATCAACTCTAGCGGGGGGCTTCAATGAGCAGTTCTTC
TRBJ2-3 | few | TRBV12-3/TRBV12-4 | TRBD2 | CASSSPIAGGPTDTQYF | TGTGCCAGCAGTTCTCCAATAGCGGGGGGGCCCACAGATACGCAGTATTTT
TRBJ1-1 | few | TRBV20-1 | NA | CSASIWGTENTEAFF | TGCAGTGCTAGTATATGGGGTACGGAAAACACTGAAGCTTTCTTT
TRBJ2-1 | many | TRBV29-1 | TRBD1 | CSSGTGGPYNEQFF | TGCAGCAGCGGCACAGGGGGCCCCTACAATGAGCAGTTCTTC
TRBJ1-2 | many | TRBV29-1 | NA | CSAPRGPGYGYTF | TGCAGCGCCCCACGGGGGCCGGGCTATGGCTACACCTTC
TRBJ2-7 | many | TRBV7-2 | TRBD1 | CASSFYRDSYEQYF | TGTGCCAGCAGCTTCTACCGGGACAGCTACGAGCAGTACTTC
TRBJ1-2 | NA | TRBV3-1 | NA | CASSLSEGEGYTF | TGTGCCAGCAGCCTATCAGAAGGGGAGGGCTACACCTTC
TRBJ1-6 | NA | TRBV4-1 | NA | CASSQSVIRERSPLHF | TGCGCCAGCAGCCAATCAGTTATAAGGGAGAGGTCACCCCTCCACTTT
TRBJ2-1 | many | TRBV4-3 | TRBD2 | CASSQKGLVYNEQFF | TGCGCCAGCAGCCAAAAGGGACTAGTCTACAATGAGCAGTTCTTC
TRBJ1-2 | NA | TRBV9 | NA | CASSVVREGGYTF | TGTGCCAGCAGCGTAGTTAGGGAGGGAGGCTACACCTTC
TRBJ1-4 | NA | TRBV10-2 | TRBD1 | CASSPGTGPIDEKLFF | TGCGCCAGCAGCCCCGGGACAGGCCCTATTGATGAAAAACTGTTTTTT
TRBJ2-7 | NA | TRBV7-2 | NA | CASSWGVRGEQYF | TGTGCCAGCAGCTGGGGAGTGAGGGGCGAGCAGTACTTC
TRBJ2-7 | few | TRBV29-1 | NA | CSVEEDVEQYF | TGCAGCGTTGAGGAGGACGTCGAGCAGTACTTC
TRBJ2-7 | NA | TRBV5-5 | NA | CASLGHTYEQYF | TGTGCCAGCTTAGGACACACCTACGAGCAGTACTTC
TRBJ2-3 | few | TRBV25-1 | TRBD1 | CASSGGTGTDTQYF | TGTGCCAGCAGTGGCGGGACAGGGACAGATACGCAGTATTTT
TRBJ2-5 | NA | TRBV28 | TRBD1 | CASSIGQGDPYSQETQYF | TGTGCCAGCAGTATTGGACAGGGGGATCCCTACTCCCAAGAGACCCAGTACTTC
TRBJ1-1 | few | TRBV20-1 | NA | CSASLTAVNTEAFF | TGCAGTGCTAGTTTGACGGCGGTGAACACTGAAGCTTTCTTT
TRBJ2-3 | many | TRBV5-1 | TRBD1 | CASSAADRGTDTQYF | TGCGCCAGCAGCGCGGCGGACAGGGGAACAGATACGCAGTATTTT
TRBJ2-4 | NA | TRBV25-1 | TRBD1 | CASASPRAGGYELYF | TGTGCCAGCGCCTCCCCCCGGGCAGGGGGCTACGAGCTGTACTTC
TRBJ1-1 | NA | TRBV12-3/TRBV12-4 | NA | CASLFNTEAFF | TGTGCCAGCCTCTTTAACACTGAAGCTTTCTTT
TRBJ2-2 | few | TRBV6-5 | NA | CFIRSLAGELFF | TGTTTTATTAGGAGCCTCGCCGGGGAGCTGTTTTTT
TRBJ2-4 | NA | TRBV7-8 | TRBD2 | CASSLTSAAKNIQYF | TGTGCCAGCAGCCTGACTAGCGCAGCCAAAAACATTCAGTACTTC
TRBJ2-7 | many | TRBV6-6 | TRBD1 | CASSYGQGHYEQYF | TGTGCCAGCAGTTATGGACAGGGACACTACGAGCAGTACTTC
TRBJ2-1 | NA | TRBV4-1 | NA | CASSQEWDNEQFF | TGCGCCAGCAGCCAAGAATGGGACAATGAGCAGTTCTTC
TRBJ2-5 | NA | TRBV5-1 | NA | CASSLEGNTQETQYF | TGCGCCAGCAGCTTGGAGGGGAACACCCAAGAGACCCAGTACTTC
TRBJ2-6 | NA | TRBV15 | NA | CATSGDGAVGANVLTF | TGTGCCACCAGCGGAGATGGGGCAGTTGGGGCCAACGTCCTGACTTTC
TRBJ2-3 | few | TRBV20-1 | TRBD2 | CSAPPSGGTDTQYF | TGCAGTGCTCCTCCTAGCGGGGGCACAGATACGCAGTATTTT
TRBJ2-7 | many | TRBV29-1 | NA | CSAQQGGAYEQYF | TGCAGCGCCCAACAGGGTGGAGCATACGAGCAGTACTTC
TRBJ2-4 | NA | TRBV3-1 | NA | CASSPPRGSVGIQYF | TGTGCCAGCAGCCCCCCGCGCGGGTCCGTGGGCATTCAGTACTTC
TRBJ2-5 | many | TRBV7-2 | NA | CASSSRLEGGTQYF | TGTGCCAGCAGCTCGCGTTTGGAGGGGGGGACCCAGTACTTC
TRBJ2-3 | few | TRBV11-1 | NA | CASSLNSGTRSTDTQYF | TGTGCCAGCAGCTTAAATTCCGGGACAAGGTCGACAGATACGCAGTATTTT
TRBJ2-5 | NA | TRBV5-5 | TRBD1 | CASSIGGQPETQYF | TGTGCCAGCAGCATAGGGGGACAGCCAGAGACCCAGTACTTC
TRBJ2-5 | many | TRBV24-1 | TRBD1 | CATSDPRSATGGQETQYF | TGTGCCACCAGTGACCCCCGTTCCGCGACAGGGGGTCAAGAGACCCAGTACTTC
TRBJ1-4 | NA | TRBV5-6 | NA | CASSFSRGANEKLFF | TGTGCCAGCAGCTTCAGTCGGGGGGCTAATGAAAAACTGTTTTTT
TRBJ2-1 | NA | TRBV29-1 | NA | CSVEQGETYNEQFF | TGCAGCGTAGAACAGGGAGAAACCTACAATGAGCAGTTCTTC
TRBJ2-5 | NA | TRBV11-2 | TRBD1 | CASSLEGTEKTQYF | TGTGCTAGCAGCTTAGAGGGGACAGAGAAGACCCAGTACTTC
TRBJ2-7 | NA | TRBV2 | TRBD1 | CASLRDSDSYEQYF | TGTGCCAGCCTCCGGGACAGCGACTCCTACGAGCAGTACTTC
TRBJ2-5 | NA | TRBV7-9 | NA | CASSTRGWTAEETQYF | TGTGCCAGCAGCACCAGAGGGTGGACAGCCGAGGAGACCCAGTACTTC
TRBJ1-6 | NA | TRBV5-1 | NA | CASSRHRGNSPLHF | TGCGCCAGCAGTAGGCATCGGGGAAATTCACCCCTCCACTTT
TRBJ2-3 | NA | TRBV9 | NA | CASSGSHRGADTQYF | TGTGCCAGCAGCGGTAGCCACCGGGGAGCAGATACGCAGTATTTT
TRBJ1-2 | few | TRBV9 | NA | CASSKGFDYGYTF | TGTGCCAGCTCAAAGGGGTTTGACTATGGCTACACCTTC